The next 8 T cell receptor beta chains were all read from a single sample in a study of Graves' ophthalmopathy and Graves' hyperthyroidism. The authors amplified TCR beta CDR3 regions, and they did so from RNA transcripts for repertoire sequencing. RT-PCR was first run with HTBI primers, then multiplex PCR in a second round. TCRdb independently ran MiXCR on the multiplex PCR reads; one entry per CDR3 protein. Found here are 300,000 or so distinct CDR3 sequences, about a sixth of them singletons; the top ten hold 9% to 15%. Sample: peripheral blood. These receptors came from an adult man with Graves' ophthalmopathy.

The sample holds many counts of this clonotype. The chain employs TRBV24-1 and TRBJ1-5; a weak D match, TRBD1 (5 bases). Germline V CDR1 and CDR2: KGHDR, SFDVKD. Trimming pared 7 bases from V and 9 bases from J, leaving 12 bases between. The length of the CDR3 is 12 residues. CDR3 nucleotides: TGTGCCACCAGGAGAGGGGATGGGCCCCAGCATTTT. Its protein product is CATRRGDGPQHF.

The chain uses TRBV6-5 and TRBJ2-1, with 7 nucleotides matching TRBD2. This CDR3 has 14 residues. The junction had 6 bases not matched to a gene; V was cut back by 3 bases and J by 7 bases. Germline loops: CDR1 MNHEY, CDR2 SVGAGI. Here the CDR3 DNA reads TGTGCCAGCAGTTATGGCGGGAGTAGGAATGAGCAGTTCTTC. Translated, it gives CASSYGGSRNEQFF.

This clonotype was seen many times. The chain is built from TRBV7-6 and TRBJ2-1; D uncertain. The V and J ends lost 2 bases and 4 bases respectively, with 6 bases between them. CDR1 is SGHVS and CDR2 is FNYEAQ in the germline V gene. The CDR3 length is 13 residues. The CDR3 here is CASSLSGYNEQFF. CDR3 sequence (DNA): TGTGCCAGCAGCTTATCTGGTTACAATGAGCAGTTCTTC.

This clonotype has a single count. This chain joins TRBV9 and TRBJ2-5; TRBD1 matches at 7 bases. Germline CDR1 is SGDLS and CDR2 is YYNGEE. After removal of 4 bases from V and 4 bases from J, the junction contained 19 bases not matched to a gene. The CDR3 sequence is 18 residues long. The CDR3 nucleotides read TGTGCCAGCAGCCTACACGCACAGGGGAAACGGCTCGGAGAGACCCAGTACTTC. The encoded protein is CASSLHAQGKRLGETQYF.

The genes are TRBV15 and TRBJ2-5; D is possibly TRBD2 (5 bases). Trimming pared 1 base from V and 0 bases from J, leaving 9 bases between. Germline loops: CDR1 LNHNV, CDR2 YYDKDF (reference sequence). CDR3 length: 15 residues. CDR3 sequence: CATSRGRTYQETQYF. The CDR3 DNA is TGTGCCACCAGCAGAGGAAGGACTTACCAAGAGACCCAGTACTTC.

This clonotype was found many times. The chain joins TRBV2 to TRBJ2-2; tentatively, D is TRBD1 or TRBD2 (5 bases each). The germline V and J ends were trimmed by 8 bases and 2 bases, with 9 bases remaining between them. CDR3 length: 13 amino acids. Germline-derived CDR1 and CDR2 are SNHLY and FYNNEI. As DNA, the CDR3 is TGTGCCAGCTCCGGGACCAACACCGGGGAGCTGTTTTTT. Translated, it gives CASSGTNTGELFF.

This clonotype occurred many times. Relative to the germline gene, one junction end is altered; a read error may explain this. V is TRBV7-7 and J is TRBJ2-5; D not certain. The CDR3 has 15 amino acids. The germline CDR1 and CDR2 sequences are SSHAT and FNYEAQ (reference sequence). The CDR3 DNA follows: TGTGCTAGCAGCTTAGTATTAGTCCCCCCCGGGACCCAGTACTTC. The encoded protein is CASSLVLVPPGTQYF.

Concerning this clonotype: Just one base apart from a much larger clone, this may be a read error. This sequence joins TRBV11-2 and TRBJ2-2, with TRBD2 matching over 8 bases. There are 15 residues in the CDR3. Germline CDR1 SGHAT, CDR2 FQNNGV. The CDR3 here is CGSSVGLAGTGELFF. CDR3 sequence (DNA): TGTGGCAGCAGCGTCGGACTAGCCGGCACCGGGGAGCTGTTTTTT.